This TCR beta chain was sequenced during a study of CD8 T cells in ankylosing spondylitis. V shed 0 bases and J shed 6 bases, with 10 bases lying between them. The CDR3 runs to 13 residues. The V gene's germline CDR1 is DFQATT and CDR2 SNEGSKA (reference sequence). On this clonotype: What it binds is unknown.

Whole-study results and caveats: Blood of patients with ankylosing spondylitis appeared to be characterized by a TCR beta motif of about eight highly homologous variants. The clones that were linked to disease were reported to be significantly enriched in matched synovial fluid samples from ankylosing spondylitis patients. CD8+ disease-linked clones were present at relatively low frequencies in blood.

By quantitative 5'-RACE with molecular barcodes, the TCR beta libraries were made. One entry per CDR3 protein, called by TCRdb with MiXCR from the 5' RACE reads. Among roughly 470,000 distinct CDR3 sequences listed, roughly 27% were seen once. The sequence derives from a male donor with ankylosing spondylitis. The sequenced material came from blood, either unsorted or a sorted T cell fraction (not recorded which). This sequence joins TRBV20-1 and TRBJ2-3, with a tentative D call TRBD2 (6 bases). The CDR3 DNA is TGCAGTGCTAGAGATGGGGGGAGGGATACGCAGTATTTT. Encoded protein: CSARDGGRDTQYF.